This T cell receptor beta chain was sequenced in a study of vaccination effects on CD4 cells after COVID-19. Study information: The study obtained samples from two convalescent patients 16 days and one week before vaccination.

Overall study results and limits: Infection- and vaccine-induced clones contracted markedly late after vaccination. Spike-reactive clones found after vaccination in convalescents were mainly new vaccine-induced clones.

Within the ViraFEST assay, antigen-specific CD4+ T cells underwent expansion with viral peptide pools prior to sequencing. Scientists isolated CD4+ T cells after a roughly ten-day culture period ended. Documented for the person is a PCR-confirmed SARS-CoV-2 infection occurring between March and December 2020. Method: immunoSEQ multiplex PCR; TCRdb's copy keeps in-frame clones and lacks some. The sample shows about 45,000 clones, approximately 77% of them seen only once. With respect to this clone: No antigen is known for it.

The receptor was isolated from a human donor who had a prior SARS-CoV-2 infection. The specimen was CD4+ T cells from PBMCs cultured with a peptide pool, collected before COVID-19 vaccination.

The CDR3 DNA is TGTGCCAGCAGCCAAGCCCTAAGGGGGCCAGGATCAGACACTGAAGCTTTCTTT. The encoded protein is CASSQALRGPGSDTEAFF. V gene TRBV5-4 combines with J gene TRBJ1-1, with TRBD1 matching 7 bases. This CDR3 spans 18 amino acids. CDR1 and CDR2 from the germline V gene are SGHNT and YYREEE (reference sequence). J gave up 3 bases and V 4 bases, and 18 bases lay outside the gene matches.